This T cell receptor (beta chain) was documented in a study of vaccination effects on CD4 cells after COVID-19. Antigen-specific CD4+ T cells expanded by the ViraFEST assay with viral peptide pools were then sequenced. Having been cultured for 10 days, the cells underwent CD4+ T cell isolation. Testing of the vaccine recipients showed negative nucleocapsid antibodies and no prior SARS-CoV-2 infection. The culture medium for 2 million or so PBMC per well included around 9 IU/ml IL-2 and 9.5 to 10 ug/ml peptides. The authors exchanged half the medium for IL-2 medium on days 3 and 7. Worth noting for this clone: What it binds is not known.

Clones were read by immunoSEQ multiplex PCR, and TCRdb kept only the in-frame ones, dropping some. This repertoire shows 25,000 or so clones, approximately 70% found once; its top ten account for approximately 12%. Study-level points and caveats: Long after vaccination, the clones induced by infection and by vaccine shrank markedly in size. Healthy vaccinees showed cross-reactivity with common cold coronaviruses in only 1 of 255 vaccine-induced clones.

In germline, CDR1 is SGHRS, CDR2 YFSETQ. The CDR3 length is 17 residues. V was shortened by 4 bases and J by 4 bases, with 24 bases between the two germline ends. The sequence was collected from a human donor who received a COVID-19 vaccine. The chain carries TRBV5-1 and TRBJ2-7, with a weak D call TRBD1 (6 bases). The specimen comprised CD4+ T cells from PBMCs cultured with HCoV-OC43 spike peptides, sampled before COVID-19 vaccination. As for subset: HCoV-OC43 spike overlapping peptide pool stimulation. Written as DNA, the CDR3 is TGCGCCAGCAGCCCCATGAGGGGGTTAGGGTTGGGGTACGAGCAGTACTTC. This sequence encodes CASSPMRGLGLGYEQYF.